A selection of T cell receptor beta chains follows, all from one sample in a study of T-cell reconstitution after alpha-beta-depleted transplantation in children. TCRdb used MiXCR to reprocess the PCR reads, holding one entry per CDR3 protein. Among hundreds of thousands of distinct CDR3 sequences listed, 16% were seen once. This sample comprised PBMCs from the stem cell graft donor, obtained from the stem cell graft. These receptor sequences come from a human donor who donated a stem cell graft to a child with acute myeloid leukemia. The CDR3 runs from the conserved cysteine through the conserved F or W. A D gene is named only where the DNA matches it firmly. Where a row states a size, it is once, few, many or the class of an expanded clone; other rows omit it.

D,V,size,J,CDR3,DNA
NA,TRBV12-3/TRBV12-4,few,TRBJ1-6,CASVPPGSSPLHF,TGTGCCAGCGTCCCCCCAGGAAGCTCACCCCTCCACTTT
NA,TRBV15,many,TRBJ2-5,CATSRDWRGTTQYF,TGTGCCACCAGCAGAGATTGGAGGGGGACGACCCAGTACTTC
TRBD1,TRBV7-2,NA,TRBJ2-2,CASSLGQDGELFF,TGTGCCAGCAGCCTCGGACAGGACGGGGAGCTGTTTTTT
NA,TRBV29-1,many,TRBJ1-1,CSVSRWGRVNTEAFF,TGCAGCGTCTCACGGTGGGGTCGGGTGAACACTGAAGCTTTCTTT
NA,TRBV5-5,NA,TRBJ1-5,CASSLAHNSNQPQHF,TGTGCCAGCAGCTTGGCGCATAATAGCAATCAGCCCCAGCATTTT
TRBD1,TRBV29-1,few,TRBJ1-1,CSVEDHPGQGNTEAFF,TGCAGCGTTGAAGATCATCCCGGACAGGGGAACACTGAAGCTTTCTTT
TRBD1,TRBV11-2,NA,TRBJ2-1,CASSRDRGLYSYNEQFF,TGTGCCAGCAGCCGGGACAGGGGCTTATACTCCTACAATGAGCAGTTCTTC
TRBD1,TRBV5-1,NA,TRBJ2-5,CASSPRQGRDETQYF,TGCGCCAGCAGCCCACGACAGGGTCGAGACGAGACCCAGTACTTC
NA,TRBV5-1,NA,TRBJ2-2,CASSLASTSTGELFF,TGCGCCAGCAGCTTGGCGTCTACGAGCACCGGGGAGCTGTTTTTT
TRBD2,TRBV20-1,many,TRBJ2-1,CSAREASGGPSEQFF,TGCAGTGCTAGAGAGGCTAGCGGGGGGCCTAGTGAGCAGTTCTTC
NA,TRBV7-9,few,TRBJ1-2,CASSLDRAVDGYTF,TGTGCCAGCAGCTTAGACAGGGCAGTGGATGGCTACACCTTC
NA,TRBV6-1,few,TRBJ1-5,CASSVTGYSNQPQHF,TGTGCCAGCAGTGTCACAGGATATAGCAATCAGCCCCAGCATTTT
TRBD1,TRBV20-1,many,TRBJ2-7,CSAIDRGRGSYEQYF,TGCAGTGCAATAGACAGGGGCCGAGGTAGCTACGAGCAGTACTTC
NA,TRBV20-1,NA,TRBJ2-4,CSGAPAKNIQYF,TGCAGTGGGGCCCCAGCCAAAAACATTCAGTACTTC
NA,TRBV15,NA,TRBJ1-6,CATSSQGVSPLHF,TGTGCCACCAGCTCTCAAGGGGTCTCACCCCTCCACTTT
NA,TRBV6-2/TRBV6-3,many,TRBJ2-7,CASGADFSSYEQYF,TGTGCCAGCGGGGCGGACTTCAGCTCCTACGAGCAGTACTTC
NA,TRBV20-1,many,TRBJ1-1,CSAKRSVAEAFF,TGCAGTGCCAAAAGATCCGTGGCTGAAGCTTTCTTT
NA,TRBV7-2,many,TRBJ1-2,CASSFPRDGYGYTF,TGTGCCAGCAGCTTTCCCCGGGACGGCTATGGCTACACCTTC
NA,TRBV12-3/TRBV12-4,many,TRBJ2-7,CASSMGQRAYEQYF,TGTGCCAGCAGTATGGGACAGCGGGCCTACGAGCAGTACTTC
NA,TRBV28,NA,TRBJ1-1,CASTQSNTEAFF,TGTGCCAGCACCCAGTCCAACACTGAAGCTTTCTTT
TRBD1,TRBV30,many,TRBJ1-5,CAWSGTGSSQPQHF,TGTGCCTGGAGTGGGACAGGGTCCAGCCAGCCCCAGCATTTT
NA,TRBV28,once,TRBJ1-2,CASSLKFQGGYTF,TGTGCCAGCAGTTTAAAATTCCAGGGTGGCTACACCTTC
NA,TRBV20-1,NA,TRBJ2-3,CSAITDEGTDTQYF,TGCAGTGCTATAACGGACGAGGGCACAGATACGCAGTATTTT
NA,TRBV5-6,many,TRBJ2-1,CASSPGQGGYNEQFF,TGTGCCAGCAGCCCCGGACAGGGAGGGTACAATGAGCAGTTCTTC
NA,TRBV6-2/TRBV6-3,many,TRBJ1-1,CASSYSNPFGAFF,TGTGCCAGCAGTTACTCGAACCCGTTTGGAGCTTTCTTT
TRBD1,TRBV5-6,few,TRBJ2-7,CASSSIGGQGISEQYF,TGTGCCAGCAGCTCCATAGGGGGACAGGGAATCTCTGAGCAGTACTTC
NA,TRBV10-2,NA,TRBJ2-1,CASRDPYNEQFF,TGCGCCAGCAGAGATCCCTACAATGAGCAGTTCTTC
NA,TRBV18,many,TRBJ2-1,CASSFRDGPYNEQFF,TGTGCCAGCTCTTTCCGGGACGGCCCTTACAATGAGCAGTTCTTC
NA,TRBV7-2,few,TRBJ2-1,CASSPRPGANEQFF,TGTGCCAGCAGCCCCCGCCCAGGGGCGAATGAGCAGTTCTTC
NA,TRBV4-3,many,TRBJ2-1,CASSQDSGLWNEQFF,TGCGCCAGCAGCCAAGATTCGGGGTTGTGGAATGAGCAGTTCTTC
TRBD1,TRBV4-3,NA,TRBJ1-6,CASSQDRGTGNSPLHF,TGCGCCAGCAGCCAAGATCGGGGGACAGGAAATTCACCCCTCCACTTT
NA,TRBV21-1,NA,TRBJ1-3,CASRRASGNTIYF,TGTGCCAGCCGGAGGGCTTCTGGAAACACCATATATTTT
NA,TRBV20-1,many,TRBJ2-5,CSAEGGRRETQYF,TGCAGTGCTGAAGGGGGACGCAGAGAGACCCAGTACTTC
NA,TRBV7-2,many,TRBJ2-3,CASRGSKGDTQYF,TGTGCCAGCAGGGGGTCCAAAGGAGATACGCAGTATTTT
TRBD1,TRBV4-2,few,TRBJ2-2,CASSQEIYVFSGQGLTGELFF,TGTGCCAGCAGCCAAGAGATTTACGTTTTCTCGGGACAGGGACTCACCGGGGAGCTGTTTTTT
TRBD1,TRBV7-8,few,TRBJ2-3,CASRRDRGQLRTDTQYF,TGTGCCAGCAGACGGGACAGGGGCCAATTGCGCACAGATACGCAGTATTTT
NA,TRBV5-1,few,TRBJ1-2,CASSLGDGNLLYGYTF,TGCGCCAGCAGCTTGGGGGACGGCAACCTCCTCTATGGCTACACCTTC
TRBD2,TRBV6-5,many,TRBJ2-1,CASSYPAGGPQFF,TGTGCCAGCAGTTACCCAGCGGGGGGGCCACAGTTCTTC
NA,TRBV5-6,NA,TRBJ2-7,CASSGDFSSYEQYF,TGTGCCAGCAGCGGGGACTTTAGCTCCTACGAGCAGTACTTC
NA,TRBV12-3/TRBV12-4,many,TRBJ1-2,CASSDPRSYGYTF,TGTGCCAGCAGTGATCCGCGTAGCTATGGCTACACCTTC
NA,TRBV7-2,many,TRBJ2-3,CASSLQGRVWTDTQYF,TGTGCCAGCAGCTTGCAGGGGCGAGTGTGGACAGATACGCAGTATTTT
NA,TRBV7-3,NA,TRBJ1-2,CASPVGGLDYGYTF,TGTGCCAGCCCTGTTGGCGGGTTGGACTATGGCTACACCTTC